The 20 T cell receptor beta chains listed next were all sequenced from one sample in a study of response to subunit inactivated influenza vaccine. TCRdb processed the RT-PCR reads anew with MiXCR; each CDR3 protein has one entry. This table holds about half a million distinct CDR3 sequences, around 9.9% found once. The input for sequencing was PBMCs from blood, taken around seven weeks after vaccination. Source of these receptors: a man in his fifties or sixties who received an inactivated influenza vaccine.

Many counts were recorded for this clonotype. The chain recombines TRBV4-2 with TRBJ1-4; no reliable D call. Germline V gene lookup returns CDR1 LGHNA and CDR2 YNFKEQ. This CDR3 is built from 14 residues. With 0 bases removed from V and 4 bases from J, the gap between germline ends came to 6 bases. CDR3 amino acids: CASSQDSGNEKLFF. In DNA form, the CDR3 reads TGTGCCAGCAGCCAAGATTCGGGTAATGAAAAACTGTTTTTT.

This clonotype was counted between two and nine times. This sequence joins TRBV7-9 and TRBJ2-1; 11 bases align to TRBD2. In germline, CDR1 is SEHNR, CDR2 FQNEAQ (reference sequence). J gave up 7 bases and V 5 bases, and 7 bases lay outside the gene matches. There are 15 residues in the CDR3. The chain's CDR3 is CASSVLAGAKNEQFF. The CDR3 DNA follows: TGTGCCAGCAGCGTACTAGCGGGAGCGAAGAATGAGCAGTTCTTC.

This clonotype was seen a handful of times. J is TRBJ2-1 and V is TRBV4-2, with 13 bases matching TRBD2. The germline gives CDR1 LGHNA, CDR2 YNFKEQ. V gave up 0 bases and J gave up 8 bases; unmatched junction bases: 1. The CDR3 extends over 15 amino acids. The CDR3 region has the DNA TGTGCCAGCAGCCAAGAAACTAGCGGGGGGGATGAGCAGTTCTTC. This translates into CASSQETSGGDEQFF.

This clonotype was observed at least ten times. The CDR3 region has the DNA TGTGCCAGCAGTTACTCAAGGGGATATTCACCCCTCCACTTT. Its translation: CASSYSRGYSPLHF. The chain links TRBV6-5 to TRBJ1-6; perhaps TRBD1 as D (5 bases). Deletions cut 0 bases from V and 8 bases from J, with 8 bases between. Germline V lookup: CDR1 MNHEY, CDR2 SVGAGI. This CDR3 has 14 amino acids.

In its sample, this clonotype was seen a few times. The rearrangement joins TRBV2 to TRBJ1-5; no clear D gene. CDR1 and CDR2 from the germline V gene are SNHLY and FYNNEI. This CDR3 is built from 13 residues. Trimming stripped 4 bases from V and 2 bases from J, with 6 bases between. As DNA, the CDR3 is TGTGCCAGCAGTGTATACGGCAATCAGCCCCAGCATTTT. It specifies CASSVYGNQPQHF.

This clonotype was seen only a few times. The CDR3 protein is CASIDRGRYEQYF. CDR3 bases: TGTGCCAGCATCGACAGGGGCCGGTACGAGCAGTACTTC. V and J are TRBV28 and TRBJ2-7; TRBD1 aligns across 8 bases. CDR1 MDHEN and CDR2 SYDVKM come from the germline V gene. Germline trimming cut 7 bases from V and 4 bases from J; bases unmatched to any gene: 6. The CDR3 length is 13 residues.

In its sample, this clonotype was seen a few times. The chain is built from TRBV12-3 or TRBV12-4 and TRBJ1-4, with a weak D call TRBD1 (6 bases). This CDR3 comprises 14 residues. V lost 7 bases and J lost 5, with 14 bases in between. CDR3 region: CASNLGGENEKLFF. As DNA, the CDR3 is TGTGCCAGCAACTTAGGGGGAGAAAATGAAAAACTGTTTTTT.

The chain links TRBV10-3 to TRBJ2-3; D tentatively fits TRBD1 or TRBD2 (6 bases each). The length of the CDR3 is 15 residues. CDR1 is ENHRY, CDR2 SYGVKD, per germline. V was pared by 10 bases and J by 1 base, with 18 bases between. The CDR3 sequence: CATGRGRGGTDTQYF. DNA for the CDR3: TGTGCCACCGGCCGGGGGCGGGGAGGCACAGATACGCAGTATTTT.

Only a few counts were recorded for this clonotype. The chain employs TRBV29-1 and TRBJ1-5; 7 bases line up with TRBD1. Germline V gene data show CDR1 as SQVTM and CDR2 as ANQGSEA. This CDR3 comprises 13 residues. V was pared by 6 bases and J by 1 base, with 3 bases of the junction left unmatched. CDR3 sequence (DNA): TGCAGCGTGGGGACAGCCAGCAATCAGCCCCAGCATTTT. Translation gives CSVGTASNQPQHF. The full variable domain, rest sourced from reference TRBV29-1 and TRBJ1-5, is SAVISQKPSRDICQRGTSLTIQCQVDSQVTMMFWYRQQPGQSLTLIATANQGSEATYESGFVIDKFPISRPNLTFSTLTVSNMSPEDSSIYLCSVGTASNQPQHFGDGTRLSIL.

The rearrangement joins TRBV20-1 to TRBJ1-5, with 9 bases that match TRBD1. Germline CDR1 and CDR2: DFQATT and SNEGSKA (reference sequence). The CDR3 runs 14 residues. J lost 6 bases, V lost 2 bases, and 5 bases had no gene match. The CDR3 protein is CSARSDRGFQPQHF. DNA for the CDR3: TGCAGTGCTAGATCGGACAGGGGTTTTCAGCCCCAGCATTTT.

This clonotype was seen more than once but under ten times. The chain couples TRBV6-2 or TRBV6-3 to TRBJ2-6; D gene uncertain. Trimming left V 7 bases short and J 0 bases short, with 13 bases between. Germline CDR1 reads MNHEY; CDR2 reads SVGEGT. CDR3 length equals 16 residues. CDR3 DNA sequence: TGTGCCAGCACCCTAGGGCGTTACTCTGGGGCCAACGTCCTGACTTTC. This gives the protein CASTLGRYSGANVLTF.

This sequence joins TRBV6-2 or TRBV6-3 and TRBJ2-6, with D possibly TRBD2 on 7 matching bases. This CDR3 comprises 20 residues. The germline V gene encodes CDR1 MNHEY and CDR2 SVGEGT. V was cut by 0 bases and J by 0 bases, with 18 bases left in between. CDR3 coding DNA: TGTGCCAGCAGTTACTCCCCGGGGAGGGGGATAATCTCTGGGGCCAACGTCCTGACTTTC. This translates into CASSYSPGRGIISGANVLTF.

A few counts support this clonotype. The V call is TRBV20-1, the J call TRBJ2-1; 9 bases match TRBD2. Germline loops: CDR1 DFQATT, CDR2 SNEGSKA (reference sequence). J lost 4 bases, V lost 1 base, and 5 bases had no gene match. This CDR3 is 15 amino acids long. This CDR3 is CSARVTSGPYNEQFF. The CDR3 nucleotides are TGCAGTGCTAGAGTAACTAGCGGGCCGTACAATGAGCAGTTCTTC.

This clonotype was detected many times. The rearrangement uses TRBV15 and TRBJ2-7; D remains unclear. The CDR3 loop spans 13 amino acids. The V gene lost 5 bases and the J gene lost 1 base, with 9 bases spanning the gap. Germline values: CDR1 LNHNV, CDR2 YYDKDF (reference sequence). This CDR3 is CATSLDGSYEQYF. Here the CDR3 DNA reads TGTGCCACCAGCCTGGACGGTTCCTACGAGCAGTACTTC.

This clonotype has only a few counts. J is TRBJ2-4 and V is TRBV7-8; 7 nucleotides match TRBD1. Germline V gene data show CDR1 as SGHVS and CDR2 as FQNEAQ. V lost 2 bases to trimming and J lost 9 bases; unmatched junction nucleotides: 7. The CDR3 runs to 14 residues. CDR3 DNA sequence: TGTGCCAGCAGCTTAACAGGGGTGGAAGGCATTCAGTACTTC. As protein: CASSLTGVEGIQYF.

This clonotype was seen repeatedly, ten times or more. In DNA, the CDR3 is TGTGCCAGCAGTTCCAGACTAGCGCTTAGCTCCTACGAGCAGTACTTC. Amino acids: CASSSRLALSSYEQYF. The V and J genes are TRBV6-5 and TRBJ2-7; TRBD2 agrees at 8 bases. The CDR3 length is 16 residues. Germline trimming cut 4 bases from V and 0 bases from J; bases unmatched to any gene: 8. The germline CDR1 and CDR2 sequences are MNHEY and SVGAGI.

The V call is TRBV10-3, the J call TRBJ1-1; no reliable D call. The length of the CDR3 is 12 residues. The ends were cut back, 5 bases at V and 5 bases at J, with 9 bases in the middle. Germline lookup yields CDR1 ENHRY and CDR2 SYGVKD. The CDR3 bases are TGTGCCATCAGTTCGGGAGGGACTGAAGCTTTCTTT. As protein: CAISSGGTEAFF.

The chain recombines TRBV10-3 with TRBJ1-2; 7 bases are a match to TRBD1. V lost 6 bases and J lost 4; bases outside the gene matches: 2. The CDR3 extends over 12 amino acids. Germline CDR1 reads ENHRY; CDR2 reads SYGVKD. The DNA for the CDR3 is TGTGCCATCAGCGGGACAGCCTATGGCTACACCTTC. It translates to CAISGTAYGYTF.

In its sample, this clonotype was seen once. Given a much more abundant clone one base away, this may be a read error. The V and J genes are TRBV12-3 or TRBV12-4 and TRBJ2-1; D unclear. This CDR3 has 16 amino acids. CDR3 region: CAISDLGGSSYNEQFF. In DNA form, the CDR3 reads TGTGCCATCAGTGATCTTGGCGGAAGCTCCTACAATGAGCAGTTCTTC.

The chain combines TRBV4-1 with TRBJ1-2; D is possibly TRBD1 (6 bases). Germline CDR1 reads MGHRA; CDR2 reads YSYEKL. The V and J ends lost 1 base and 4 bases respectively, with 16 bases between them. There are 16 residues in the CDR3. This chain's CDR3 is CASSQVPTWGLYGYTF. The CDR3 region has the DNA TGCGCCAGCAGCCAAGTACCGACGTGGGGGCTCTATGGCTACACCTTC.